This T cell receptor (beta chain) was identified during a study of shared clonotypes between healthy human individuals. V shed 5 bases and J shed 3 bases, with 7 bases lying between them. Germline V gene data show CDR1 as SEHNR and CDR2 as FQNEAQ (reference sequence). The CDR3 has 13 residues. Both subsets, CD45RA+ naive and CD45RA-negative memory, were split from the CD4+ cells. The test was conducted at deep level. Profiling relied on immunoSEQ multiplex PCR, and the TCRdb table lists in-frame clones only, not all of them. This table has roughly 2.6 million clones, 85% to 95% appearing once. This receptor was identified in a man aged 18 to 29 in good health. Sequences were obtained from naive CD4+ T cells sorted from blood. Subset of the sample: CD45RA+ positively selected. This chain joins TRBV7-9 and TRBJ2-2; no clear D gene. The CDR3 nucleotides are TGTGCCAGCAGCCGACACGACACCGGGGAGCTGTTTTTT. Encoded protein: CASSRHDTGELFF.